This TCR beta chain is drawn from a study of OX40 agonist ivuxolimab in advanced cancers. Study in general: Recorded diagnoses for dose-escalation patients were hepatocellular carcinoma, melanoma, renal cell or head and neck cancer. Three patients showed partial responses: one hepatocellular carcinoma and two cutaneous melanoma cases. General study findings and limits: Researchers did not establish what antigens the expanded peripheral T cells target. On average, CD8+ T cells had more expanded clones than CD4+.

Method: immunoSEQ multiplex PCR; TCRdb's copy keeps in-frame clones and lacks some. The sample carries 75,000 to 90,000 clones, more than 70% recorded once. V lost 0 bases to trimming and J lost 2 bases, with 11 bases between them. The length of the CDR3 is 15 residues. The V gene's germline CDR1 is LNHNV and CDR2 YYDKDF (reference sequence). Turning to this clone: Its antigen is not known.

The sequence was collected from an adult with an advanced solid tumor such as melanoma, head and neck, liver or kidney cancer. The J gene is TRBJ2-7, the V gene TRBV15; D uncertain. This sample comprised CD4+ or CD8+ T cells sorted from blood, obtained in a trial of the OX40 agonist ivuxolimab. The CDR3 loop is CATSRDKGTTYEQYF. For the CDR3, the DNA is TGTGCCACCAGCAGAGATAAGGGTACAACCTACGAGCAGTACTTC.